This T cell receptor beta chain was sequenced for a study of cytomegalovirus exposure and HLA in healthy donors. Findings and limits, study-wide: It was confirmed in vitro that a few of the CMV-associated chains were specific for CMV antigens. Later analysis revealed greater clonal expansion in HLA-associated TCR beta chains than in equally common others. Being productive about 90% or about 30% of the time was typical of most TCR beta V segments in an earlier analysis.

Turning to this clone: No antigen is known for it.

V dropped 2 bases and J dropped 1 base, with 10 bases sitting between them. CDR3 length equals 15 residues. Germline V gene lookup returns CDR1 MGHRA and CDR2 YSYEKL. PCR involved 60 Vbeta and 13 Jbeta primers. Sequenced by immunoSEQ multiplex PCR; TCRdb stores in-frame clones only, minus some. The data hold roughly 100,000 clones, with 60% to 85% observed a single time. Sequencing was performed on PBMCs. The source of this sequence is a woman between 40 and 55 years old in good health and CMV-seropositive. This sequence joins TRBV4-1 and TRBJ2-3; D not certain. This CDR3 reads CASSQTVIGTDTQYF. The CDR3 bases are TGCGCCAGCAGCCAAACTGTGATCGGCACAGATACGCAGTATTTT.